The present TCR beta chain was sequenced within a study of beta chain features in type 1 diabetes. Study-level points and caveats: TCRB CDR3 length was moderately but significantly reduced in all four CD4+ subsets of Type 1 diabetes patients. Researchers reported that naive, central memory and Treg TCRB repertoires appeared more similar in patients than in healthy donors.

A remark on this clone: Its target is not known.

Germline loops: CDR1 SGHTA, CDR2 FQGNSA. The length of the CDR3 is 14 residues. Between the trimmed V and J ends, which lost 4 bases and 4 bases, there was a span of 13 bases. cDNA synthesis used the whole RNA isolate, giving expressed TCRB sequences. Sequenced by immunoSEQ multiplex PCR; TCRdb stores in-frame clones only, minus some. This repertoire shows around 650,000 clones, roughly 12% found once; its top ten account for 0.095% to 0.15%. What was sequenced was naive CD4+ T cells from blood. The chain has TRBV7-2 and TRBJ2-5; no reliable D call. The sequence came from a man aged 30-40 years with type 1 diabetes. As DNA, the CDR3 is TGTGCCAGCAGCTCCTTAGGTCTTGGAGAGACCCAGTACTTC. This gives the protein CASSSLGLGETQYF.